These 19 T cell receptor beta chains share one sample of origin, sequenced in a study of T cell responses to AZD1222 COVID-19 vaccine. The data were produced by immunoSEQ multiplex PCR, yet TCRdb's version contains in-frame clones alone and is incomplete. The repertoire consists of about 140,000 clones, with around 90% occurring once and the leading ten covering about 7.5%. Sample: peripheral blood, taken 28 days after the second dose of the MenACWY control vaccine. Source of these receptors: an adult who received the MenACWY meningococcal vaccine as a control.

V is TRBV11-3 and J is TRBJ2-3; no firm D call. The CDR3 spans 14 residues. In germline, CDR1 is SGHNT, CDR2 YENEEA. V dropped 5 bases and J dropped 3 bases, with 12 bases sitting between them. CDR3 sequence (DNA): TGTGCCAGCAGCCGTTGGGGTCGGACAGATACGCAGTATTTT. It translates to CASSRWGRTDTQYF.

This chain connects TRBV10-1 to TRBJ2-5; 11 bases map to TRBD2. Germline CDR1 is WNHNN and CDR2 is SYGVQD (reference sequence). The CDR3 is 14 residues long. V dropped 2 bases and J dropped 4; count of bases not matched to a gene: 0. CDR3 nucleotides: TGCGCCAGCAGTGAGGGACTAGCGGGAGAGACCCAGTACTTC. Protein: CASSEGLAGETQYF.

This chain connects TRBV19 to TRBJ1-2; D remains unclear. The germline V gene has CDR1 LNHDA and CDR2 SQIVND (reference sequence). This CDR3 is 16 amino acids long. V lost 3 bases to trimming and J lost 3 bases, with 17 bases between them. CDR3 nucleotide sequence: TGTGCCAGTAGTATGGGTCAGGCTCGCGTTGACTATGGCTACACCTTC. This sequence encodes CASSMGQARVDYGYTF.

The chain combines TRBV7-3 with TRBJ2-3, with 8 bases lining up with TRBD2. This CDR3 spans 17 amino acids. CDR1 and CDR2 (germline): SGHTA, FQGTGA. J was trimmed by 1 base and V by 0 bases; bases with no gene match: 6. The DNA of the CDR3 is TGTGCCAGCAGCTTAACTGGAGCGGGGGCCGGCACAGATACGCAGTATTTT. It is translated as CASSLTGAGAGTDTQYF. The whole variable domain, filled in from reference TRBV7-3 and TRBJ2-3, reads GAGVSQTPSNKVTEKGKYVELRCDPISGHTALYWYRQSLGQGPEFLIYFQGTGAADDSGLPNDRFFAVRPEGSVSTLKIQRTERGDSAVYLCASSLTGAGAGTDTQYFGPGTRLTVL.

The V and J genes are TRBV5-1 and TRBJ1-5, with 8 bases lining up with TRBD1. Germline lookup yields CDR1 SGHRS and CDR2 YFSETQ. The trim removed 2 bases at V and 2 bases at J, leaving 0 bases unmatched. This CDR3 contains 14 residues. The CDR3 sequence is CASSLQGGNQPQHF. CDR3 coding DNA: TGCGCCAGCAGCTTACAGGGGGGCAATCAGCCCCAGCATTTT.

The CDR3 loop reads CASSSIRTSGNTGELFF. The CDR3 DNA reads TGTGCCAGCAGCTCAATCAGGACTAGCGGGAACACCGGGGAGCTGTTTTTT. This chain links TRBV9 with TRBJ2-2; TRBD2 agrees at 10 bases. The germline CDR1 and CDR2 sequences are SGDLS and YYNGEE. With 4 bases clipped from V and 1 base from J, the junction kept 7 bases outside the gene matches. The CDR3 loop spans 17 amino acids.

Remarks on this clone: The junction shows a germline mismatch at one end, possibly a read error. V gene TRBV7-6 combines with J gene TRBJ2-7; D is perhaps TRBD2 (5 bases). The germline V gene has CDR1 SGHVS and CDR2 FNYEAQ. The CDR3 is 13 residues long. For the CDR3, the DNA is TGTGCCAGCAGTTTAGCGAGCTCCTACGAGCAGTACTTC. It translates to CASSLASSYEQYF. Filled out from reference TRBV7-6 and TRBJ2-7, the complete variable domain reads GAGVSQSPRYKVTKRGQDVALRCDPISGHVSLYWYRQALGQGPEFLTYFNYEAQQDKSGLPNDRFSAERPEGSISTLTIQRTEQRDSAMYRCASSLASSYEQYFGPGTRLTVT.

Points on this clone: This same CDR3 is encoded by further DNA sequences in the sample. The CDR3 protein is CASSLMGYEQYF. The DNA of the CDR3 is TGTGCCAGCAGTTTGATGGGCTACGAGCAGTACTTC. The chain joins TRBV12-3 or TRBV12-4 to TRBJ2-7, with unresolved D. The CDR3 extends over 12 amino acids. V lost 3 bases and J 3 bases, leaving 6 bases between the germline ends.

In its sample, this clone was seen once. The V and J genes are TRBV7-2 and TRBJ2-5, with 7 bases aligning to TRBD1. From germline, CDR1 is SGHTA and CDR2 FQGNSA. V trimming: 3 bases; J trimming: 5 bases; junction bases outside the gene matches: 12. The CDR3 runs to 16 residues. This CDR3 is CASSFASGTVGETQYF. In DNA form, the CDR3 reads TGTGCCAGCAGCTTCGCGTCCGGGACAGTAGGCGAGACCCAGTACTTC.

This chain links TRBV27 with TRBJ2-7; 16 nucleotides line up with TRBD2. J was trimmed by 4 bases and V by 6 bases; bases with no gene match: 12. Germline CDR1 is MNHEY and CDR2 is SMNVEV (reference sequence). This CDR3 contains 18 residues. This CDR3 reads CASRSMGTSGRDGYEQYF. For the CDR3, the DNA is TGTGCCAGCAGGTCGATGGGGACTAGCGGGAGGGATGGGTACGAGCAGTACTTC.

Here the CDR3 DNA reads TGCGCCAGCAGCGCCGGACAGCGCAATCAGCCCCAGCATTTT. This codes for CASSAGQRNQPQHF. The chain carries TRBV10-2 and TRBJ1-5; tentatively, D is TRBD1 (6 bases). Germline CDR1 and CDR2: WSHSY and SAAADI. This CDR3 is built from 14 residues. The V gene lost 6 bases and the J gene lost 2 bases, with 11 bases spanning the gap.

The chain couples TRBV7-2 to TRBJ1-1; D uncertain. V was pared by 2 bases and J by 1 base, with 11 bases between. Per the germline V gene, CDR1 is SGHTA and CDR2 is FQGNSA. CDR3 length equals 15 residues. The CDR3 DNA reads TGTGCCAGCAGCTTACAGCTACTGGGGAACACTGAAGCTTTCTTT. Translated, it gives CASSLQLLGNTEAFF.

This clone was picked up one time. V usage is TRBV24-1 and J usage is TRBJ2-5; 7 bases agree with TRBD1. The CDR3 extends over 15 amino acids. The germline gives CDR1 KGHDR, CDR2 SFDVKD. V was pared by 4 bases and J by 1 base, with 5 bases of the junction left unmatched. The CDR3 reads CATSDSGTVQETQYF. The CDR3 DNA is TGTGCCACCAGTGACTCCGGGACAGTCCAAGAGACCCAGTACTTC.

V gene TRBV6-1 combines with J gene TRBJ2-2, with 13 bases aligning to TRBD2. Germline V gene lookup returns CDR1 MNHNS and CDR2 SASEGT. The CDR3 is made up of 17 amino acids. With V trimmed by 4 bases and J by 0 bases, 2 bases remained unmatched. CDR3 region: CASSGLAGGANTGELFF. CDR3 sequence (DNA): TGTGCCAGCAGTGGACTAGCGGGGGGCGCGAACACCGGGGAGCTGTTTTTT.

The chain uses TRBV7-9 and TRBJ1-1; TRBD1 matches at 7 bases. CDR3 size: 15 residues. J was trimmed by 9 bases and V by 1 base; bases with no gene match: 11. In germline, CDR1 is SEHNR, CDR2 FQNEAQ (reference sequence). This chain's CDR3 is CASSLGRQGETQAFF. CDR3 sequence (DNA): TGTGCCAGCAGCTTAGGGCGACAGGGAGAGACCCAAGCTTTCTTT.

This chain joins TRBV12-3 or TRBV12-4 and TRBJ1-1; D gene uncertain. Trimming cost V 3 bases and J 14 bases, with 13 bases left between them. The CDR3 covers 11 residues. The CDR3 bases are TGTGCCAGCAGTTTCAGAACTGACTTATTCTTT. It specifies CASSFRTDLFF.

This rearrangement joins TRBV7-3 to TRBJ1-3, with 7 bases fitting TRBD1. Germline CDR1 and CDR2: SGHTA and FQGTGA. V lost 5 bases, J lost 0 bases, and 4 bases stayed unmatched. The CDR3 contains 15 residues. The CDR3, as DNA: TGTGCCAGCAGCCCACAGGGGAGCTCTGGAAACACCATATATTTT. It translates to CASSPQGSSGNTIYF.

The gene calls are TRBV3-1 (or the pseudogene TRBV3-2) and TRBJ1-3, with 7 bases that match TRBD1. Looked up from germline, CDR1 is LGHDT and CDR2 is YNNKEL (reference sequence). The CDR3 length is 15 residues. Losses at the gene ends were 4 bases for V and 4 bases for J; bases not matched to a gene: 7. The CDR3 sequence: CASSPLTGTGNTIYF. DNA for the CDR3: TGTGCCAGCAGCCCCTTGACAGGGACCGGAAACACCATATATTTT.

J is TRBJ1-2 and V is TRBV6-5; TRBD1 matches 8 bases. V shed 4 bases, J shed 8 bases, and the junction held 6 bases outside the gene matches. CDR3 length: 13 amino acids. Per the germline V gene, CDR1 is MNHEY and CDR2 is SVGAGI. CDR3 residues: CASSSGGAGGYTF. The CDR3 DNA sequence: TGTGCCAGCAGTTCAGGGGGCGCCGGCGGCTACACCTTC.